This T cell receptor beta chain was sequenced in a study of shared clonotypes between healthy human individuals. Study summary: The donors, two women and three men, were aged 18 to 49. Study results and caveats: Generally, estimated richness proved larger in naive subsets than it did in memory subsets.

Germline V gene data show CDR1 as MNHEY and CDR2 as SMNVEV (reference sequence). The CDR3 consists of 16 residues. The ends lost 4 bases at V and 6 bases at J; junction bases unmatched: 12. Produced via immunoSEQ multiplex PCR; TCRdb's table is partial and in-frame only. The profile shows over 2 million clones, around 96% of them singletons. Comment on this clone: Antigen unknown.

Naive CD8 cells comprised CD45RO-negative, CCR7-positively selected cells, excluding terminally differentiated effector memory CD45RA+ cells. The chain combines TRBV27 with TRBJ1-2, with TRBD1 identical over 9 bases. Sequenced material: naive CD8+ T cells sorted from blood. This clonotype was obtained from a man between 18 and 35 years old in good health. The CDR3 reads CASSSEAGTGSDGYTF. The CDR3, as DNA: TGTGCCAGCAGTTCTGAAGCCGGGACAGGGAGCGATGGCTACACCTTC.